These T cell receptor beta chains were read from a single sample in a study of blood T cells in healthy people across ages. TCRdb re-called the 5' RACE reads through MiXCR, storing one row per CDR3 protein. The sample includes some 1.1 million distinct CDR3 sequences, 35% to 40% of them seen just once. The sample was blood. The receptors come from a man aged 18 to 29 in good health. Each CDR3 is given with its conserved first and last residue. The D gene is left open where the match is weak. Rows give clone size only sometimes, using once, few, many, or a class for an expanded clone.

d_gene: -
abundance: few
j_gene: TRBJ1-1
v_gene: TRBV6-2/TRBV6-3
CDR3nt: TGTGCCAGCAGTTACTCGGGAACTATACACATGAACACTGAAGCTTTCTTT
CDR3aa: CASSYSGTIHMNTEAFF

d_gene: -
abundance: -
j_gene: TRBJ2-1
v_gene: TRBV7-2
CDR3nt: TGTGCCAGCAGCCCTGCGATGGGCTCCTACAATGAGCAGTTCTTC
CDR3aa: CASSPAMGSYNEQFF

d_gene: -
abundance: few
j_gene: TRBJ2-3
v_gene: TRBV9
CDR3nt: TGTGCCAGCAGCATCCCCCACACAGATACGCAGTATTTT
CDR3aa: CASSIPHTDTQYF

d_gene: TRBD1
abundance: -
j_gene: TRBJ2-2
v_gene: TRBV6-2/TRBV6-3
CDR3nt: TGTGCCAGCAGTTACGACCGGGACAGAAACACCGGGGAGCTGTTTTTT
CDR3aa: CASSYDRDRNTGELFF

d_gene: -
abundance: -
j_gene: TRBJ2-7
v_gene: TRBV4-2
CDR3nt: TGTGCCAGCAGCCAGGGTATACCAGTCCGGGAGTCCTACGAGCAGTACTTC
CDR3aa: CASSQGIPVRESYEQYF

d_gene: -
abundance: -
j_gene: TRBJ1-2
v_gene: TRBV27
CDR3nt: TGTGCCAGCAGTTTAGCCGGAGTAAGTGGCTACACCTTC
CDR3aa: CASSLAGVSGYTF

d_gene: TRBD2
abundance: -
j_gene: TRBJ2-1
v_gene: TRBV6-2/TRBV6-3
CDR3nt: TGTGCCAGCAGTAAGACTAGCGGGGGGACGATTGGGGGCGACAATGAGCAGTTCTTC
CDR3aa: CASSKTSGGTIGGDNEQFF

d_gene: -
abundance: -
j_gene: TRBJ2-3
v_gene: TRBV12-3/TRBV12-4
CDR3nt: TGTGCCAGCAGTTCCGATAGTGGGGTACGCGCAGATACGCAGTATTTT
CDR3aa: CASSSDSGVRADTQYF

d_gene: -
abundance: -
j_gene: TRBJ1-5
v_gene: TRBV5-1
CDR3nt: TGCGCCAGCAGCATAGGGGCAGGGGGCAATCAGCCCCAGCATTTT
CDR3aa: CASSIGAGGNQPQHF

d_gene: -
abundance: -
j_gene: TRBJ2-6
v_gene: TRBV21-1
CDR3nt: TGTGCCAGCAGCAAAAGGGGGCTCTCTGGGGCCAACGTCCTGACTTTC
CDR3aa: CASSKRGLSGANVLTF

d_gene: -
abundance: many
j_gene: TRBJ2-3
v_gene: TRBV21-1
CDR3nt: TGTGCCAGCAGCAAAGTTGCAAGATCCACAGATACGCAGTATTTT
CDR3aa: CASSKVARSTDTQYF

d_gene: TRBD2
abundance: -
j_gene: TRBJ2-3
v_gene: TRBV4-2
CDR3nt: TGTGCCAGCAGCAACAATCTAGCGGGGCTTACAGATACGCAGTATTTT
CDR3aa: CASSNNLAGLTDTQYF

d_gene: TRBD1
abundance: few
j_gene: TRBJ2-7
v_gene: TRBV20-1
CDR3nt: TGCAGTGCTGCGGGACAGGGAACGCACGAGCAGTACTTC
CDR3aa: CSAAGQGTHEQYF

d_gene: -
abundance: -
j_gene: TRBJ1-2
v_gene: TRBV27
CDR3nt: TGTGCCAGCAGTCCGACCTGGGGACGGCGAAGGGATGGCTACACCTTC
CDR3aa: CASSPTWGRRRDGYTF

d_gene: -
abundance: few
j_gene: TRBJ2-4
v_gene: TRBV29-1
CDR3nt: TGCAGCGTTGTCGGGACTGAAAACATTCAGTACTTC
CDR3aa: CSVVGTENIQYF

d_gene: TRBD2
abundance: few
j_gene: TRBJ2-1
v_gene: TRBV20-1
CDR3nt: TGCAGTGCGAGAAAGTCGGGAGGAACCTACAATGAGCAGTTCTTC
CDR3aa: CSARKSGGTYNEQFF

d_gene: -
abundance: -
j_gene: TRBJ1-1
v_gene: TRBV28
CDR3nt: TGTGCCAGCAGTTTAATACCTCAGGGAACTGAAGCTTTCTTT
CDR3aa: CASSLIPQGTEAFF

d_gene: TRBD1
abundance: -
j_gene: TRBJ2-3
v_gene: TRBV12-3/TRBV12-4
CDR3nt: TGTGCCAGCACCCCGGGACAGGGGCGGTCTAGCACAGATACGCAGTATTTT
CDR3aa: CASTPGQGRSSTDTQYF

d_gene: TRBD1
abundance: once
j_gene: TRBJ1-2
v_gene: TRBV13
CDR3nt: TGTGCCAGCAGCTCAGGGTACGGGACAGGGCTACTCTTTGGCTACACCTTC
CDR3aa: CASSSGYGTGLLFGYTF

d_gene: -
abundance: -
j_gene: TRBJ2-3
v_gene: TRBV27
CDR3nt: TGTGCCAGCATCAAACAGGGTTCCCATCGCGGAGATACGCAGTATTTT
CDR3aa: CASIKQGSHRGDTQYF

d_gene: -
abundance: few
j_gene: TRBJ1-4
v_gene: TRBV7-9
CDR3nt: TGTGCCAGCAGCCCCATTCAGGGGAGTGAAAAACTGTTTTTT
CDR3aa: CASSPIQGSEKLFF

d_gene: TRBD2
abundance: few
j_gene: TRBJ2-7
v_gene: TRBV4-2
CDR3nt: TGTGCCAGCAGCCAAGAACCTAGCGGGGTCTCCTACGAGCAGTACTTC
CDR3aa: CASSQEPSGVSYEQYF

d_gene: -
abundance: few
j_gene: TRBJ1-1
v_gene: TRBV4-2
CDR3nt: TGTGCCAGCAGCCAGGGTTGGGGGTTGAACACTGAAGCTTTCTTT
CDR3aa: CASSQGWGLNTEAFF

d_gene: -
abundance: few
j_gene: TRBJ1-2
v_gene: TRBV12-3/TRBV12-4
CDR3nt: TGTGCCAGCAGCCGCGCGGGGAGCTATGGCTACACCTTC
CDR3aa: CASSRAGSYGYTF

d_gene: -
abundance: -
j_gene: TRBJ1-4
v_gene: TRBV6-2/TRBV6-3
CDR3nt: TGTGCCAGCACCTACGACCGGGGCGAAAAACTGTTTTTT
CDR3aa: CASTYDRGEKLFF